The clone carrying this T cell receptor beta chain was seen more than once but under ten times. Enrollees, roughly 18 to 89 years old, lived in 24 US areas. This sample is part of a study of blood T cell repertoires in COVID-19. On the study more broadly: Acute and convalescent COVID-19 samples came from the United States, Italy and Spain. PBMCs, B-cell-depleted T cells, or T cells provided the cDNA or gDNA that made up the material.

V was pared by 3 bases and J by 7 bases, with 8 bases of the junction left unmatched. Germline V gene lookup returns CDR1 LNHDA and CDR2 SQIVND (reference sequence). There are 15 residues in the CDR3. Original analysis: From reference gene primer amplification, estimates of nucleated cell counts were derived. TCRdb's table, derived via immunoSEQ multiplex PCR, lists solely in-frame clones and lacks some. V and J calls and clone size follow that table, whereas D and trimming were derived from the DNA. The sample comprises hundreds of thousands of clones, 90% of which are singletons, and roughly 1.5% rests with the top ten.

The receptor was derived from a young woman with acute COVID-19. This chain joins TRBV19 and TRBJ2-7; TRBD2 matches 11 bases. Source material: PBMCs or T cells enriched from blood (not recorded which). The CDR3 here is CASSISTSGMREQYF. DNA of the CDR3: TGTGCCAGTAGTATCTCGACTAGCGGGATGAGAGAGCAGTACTTC.